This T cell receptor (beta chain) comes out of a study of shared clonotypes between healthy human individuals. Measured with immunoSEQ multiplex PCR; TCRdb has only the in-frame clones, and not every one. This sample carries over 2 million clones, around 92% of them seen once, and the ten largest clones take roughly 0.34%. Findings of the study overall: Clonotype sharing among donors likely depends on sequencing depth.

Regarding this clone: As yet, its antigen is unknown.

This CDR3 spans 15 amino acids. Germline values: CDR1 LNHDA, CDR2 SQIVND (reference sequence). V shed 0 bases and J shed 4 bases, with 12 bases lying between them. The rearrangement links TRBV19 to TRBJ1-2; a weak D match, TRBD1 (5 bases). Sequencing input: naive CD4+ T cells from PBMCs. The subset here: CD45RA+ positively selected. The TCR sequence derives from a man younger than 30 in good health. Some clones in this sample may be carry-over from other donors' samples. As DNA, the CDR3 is TGTGCCAGTAGTATAGATCGCGGGAGGGGCTATGGCTACACCTTC. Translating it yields CASSIDRGRGYGYTF.